This T cell receptor (beta chain) was sequenced for a study of T-cell memory formation after mild COVID-19. Study-level results: Memory cells collected pre-infection included some clones that later responded, suggesting cross-reactive memory joined.

A remark on this clonotype: What it binds is not known.

Using its own MiXCR run on the 5' RACE reads, TCRdb lists one record per CDR3 protein. The sample lists 120,000 to 150,000 distinct CDR3 sequences, about 19% seen once, with 2% to 2.5% in the top ten. The V and J ends lost 1 base and 2 bases respectively, with 18 bases between them. Germline V lookup: CDR1 MNHEY, CDR2 SVGAGI. The CDR3 is made up of 17 amino acids. This chain joins TRBV6-5 and TRBJ2-7; possibly TRBD1 or TRBD2 for D (6 bases each). Sequencing input: PBMCs or a T cell subset sorted from them (not recorded which). The origin of this receptor is an adult woman who had mild COVID-19 (a few samples of this study predate the infection). Cell type and time point are not known. The CDR3: CASSYLGPTGAPYEQYF. The CDR3 DNA reads TGTGCCAGCAGTTACTTGGGGCCGACGGGGGCACCCTACGAGCAGTACTTC.